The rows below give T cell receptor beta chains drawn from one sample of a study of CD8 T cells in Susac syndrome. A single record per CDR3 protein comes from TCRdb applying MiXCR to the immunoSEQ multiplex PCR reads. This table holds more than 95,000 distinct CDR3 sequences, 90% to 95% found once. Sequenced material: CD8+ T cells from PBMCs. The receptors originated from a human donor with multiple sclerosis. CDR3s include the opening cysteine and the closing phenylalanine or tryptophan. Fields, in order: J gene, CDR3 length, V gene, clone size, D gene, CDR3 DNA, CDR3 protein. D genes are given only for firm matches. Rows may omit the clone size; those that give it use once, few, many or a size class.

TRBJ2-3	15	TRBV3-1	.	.	TGTGCCAGCAGCCAAGATGGGGGGCTGGCAGATACGCAGTATTTT	CASSQDGGLADTQYF
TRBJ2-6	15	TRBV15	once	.	TGTGCCACCAGCAGAGGGCGGTCTGGGGCCAACGTCCTGACTTTC	CATSRGRSGANVLTF
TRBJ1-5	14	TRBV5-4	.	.	TGTGCCAGCAGGGAGGGACCGGATAATCAGCCCCAGCATTTT	CASREGPDNQPQHF
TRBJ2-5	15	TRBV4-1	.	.	TGCGCCAGCAGCCTTCAAGGTATCAGTCAAGAGACCCAGTACTTC	CASSLQGISQETQYF
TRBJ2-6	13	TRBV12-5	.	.	TGTGCTAGTGGTTATTCTGGGGCCAACGTCCTGACTTTC	CASGYSGANVLTF
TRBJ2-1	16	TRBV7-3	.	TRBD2	TGTGCCAGCAGCTCAAGCCGGGGGGGCCGGGACAATGAGCAGTTCTTC	CASSSSRGGRDNEQFF
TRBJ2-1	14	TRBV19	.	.	TGTGCCAGCGATCGGGGGTCTTACTACAATGAGCAGTTCTTC	CASDRGSYYNEQFF
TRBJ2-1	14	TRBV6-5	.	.	TGTGCCAGCAGTCTTACTGACGGCTACAATGAGCAGTTCTTC	CASSLTDGYNEQFF
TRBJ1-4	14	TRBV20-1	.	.	TGCAGTGCTAGAGGCCCGGCAACTAATGAAAAACTGTTTTTT	CSARGPATNEKLFF
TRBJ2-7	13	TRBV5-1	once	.	TGCGCCAGCTATGTTGAGGGGAGAAACGAGCAGTACTTC	CASYVEGRNEQYF
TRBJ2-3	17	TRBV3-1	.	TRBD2	TGTGCCAGCAGCCAAGTGTCTAGCGGGAGGGCAGAGGATACGCAGTATTTT	CASSQVSSGRAEDTQYF
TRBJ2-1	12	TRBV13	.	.	TGTGCCAGCAGCTTACGATCTCTCCCCCCGTTCTTC	CASSLRSLPPFF
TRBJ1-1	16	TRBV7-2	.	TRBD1	TGTGCCAGCAGCTCCCGGGACAGGGAGTTAAACACTGAAGCTTTCTTT	CASSSRDRELNTEAFF
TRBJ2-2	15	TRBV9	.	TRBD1	TGTGCCAGCGGACCGACAGGGCGGGACACCGGGGAGCTGTTTTTT	CASGPTGRDTGELFF
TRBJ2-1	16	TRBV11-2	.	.	TGTGCCAGCAGTCAAGAGTGGGACGTAGCTTCCAATGAGCAGTTCTTC	CASSQEWDVASNEQFF
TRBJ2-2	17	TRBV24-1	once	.	TGTGCCACCAGTGACCCACTATCGGGGCCGAACACCGGGGAGCTGTTTTTT	CATSDPLSGPNTGELFF
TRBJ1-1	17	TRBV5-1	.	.	TGCGCCAGCAGCTCCAGAGGTATCGGGGGGCGGAACACTGAAGCTTTCTTT	CASSSRGIGGRNTEAFF
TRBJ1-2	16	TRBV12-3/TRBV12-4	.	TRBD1	TGTGCCAGCACAGGACAGGGGGCCAGAGCTAACTATGGCTACACCTTC	CASTGQGARANYGYTF
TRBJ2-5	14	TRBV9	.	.	TGTGCCAGCAGCGTAGGGGGTGGTGGAGAGACCCAGTACTTC	CASSVGGGGETQYF
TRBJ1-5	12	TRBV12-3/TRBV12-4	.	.	TGTGCCAGCAGTTTAAAAGATCAGCCCCAGCATTTT	CASSLKDQPQHF
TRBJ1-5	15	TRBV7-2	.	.	TGTGCCAGCAGCTTAGGGACGTCCTTGGGTCAGCCCCAGCATTTT	CASSLGTSLGQPQHF
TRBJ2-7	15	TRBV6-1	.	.	TGTGCCAGCATTATGGTGGCAGGTGATCCATACGAGCAGTACTTC	CASIMVAGDPYEQYF
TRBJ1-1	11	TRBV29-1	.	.	TGCAGCGTTGAACTGAACACTGAAGCTTTCTTT	CSVELNTEAFF
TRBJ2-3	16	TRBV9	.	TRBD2	TGTGCCAGCAGCGTTAGCGGGAGAGTAAGCACAGATACGCAGTATTTT	CASSVSGRVSTDTQYF
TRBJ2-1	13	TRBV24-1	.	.	TGTGCCACCAGTGTGGGCCCGTTCGGGGAGCAGTTCTTC	CATSVGPFGEQFF
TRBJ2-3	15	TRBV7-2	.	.	TGTGCCAGCAGCCCAATAGCTGCTAGCACAGATACGCAGTATTTT	CASSPIAASTDTQYF
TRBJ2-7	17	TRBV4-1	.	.	TGCGCCAGCAGCCAAGAGCGGGTCGGGGGAAAGTGGGACGAGCAGTACTTC	CASSQERVGGKWDEQYF
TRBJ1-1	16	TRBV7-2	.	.	TGTGCCAGCAGCTTAGCGGGATATGGACTGAACACTGAAGCTTTCTTT	CASSLAGYGLNTEAFF
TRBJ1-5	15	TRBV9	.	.	TGTGCCAGCAGTGAAACAGGCGCTACCAATCAGCCCCAGCATTTT	CASSETGATNQPQHF
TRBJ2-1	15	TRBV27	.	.	TGTGCCAGCAGTCCAACAGGAGTCAACTACAATGAGCAGTTCTTC	CASSPTGVNYNEQFF
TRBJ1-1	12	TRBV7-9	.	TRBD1	TGTGCCAGCAGTTCTGGACAGGTTGAAGCTTTCTTT	CASSSGQVEAFF
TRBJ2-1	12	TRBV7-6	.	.	TGTGCCAGCAGCTTACTCTTAAATGAGCAGTTCTTC	CASSLLLNEQFF